The clone carrying this TCR beta chain has at least ten counts. Its antigen is still unknown. This sample is drawn from a study of T-cell memory formation after mild COVID-19. TCRdb processed the 5' RACE reads anew with MiXCR; each CDR3 protein has one entry. The sample comprises about 440,000 distinct CDR3 sequences, roughly 20% of which are singletons, and 7.5% to 9.5% rests with the top ten. Study-level results: There was no confirmation that second-wave clones peaking on day 37 were SARS-CoV-2 specific.

This receptor was identified in an adult woman who had mild COVID-19 (a few samples of this study predate the infection). Cell type and time point are not known. The sequencing sample was made of PBMCs or a T cell subset sorted from them (not recorded which).

CDR3 nucleotides: TGTGCCAGCAGTTTCTCCCTCGGACTAGCAGATACGCAGTATTTT. It yields the protein CASSFSLGLADTQYF. This chain joins TRBV12-3 or TRBV12-4 and TRBJ2-3; 7 bases agree with TRBD2. The V segment lost 3 bases and the J segment 4 bases; nucleotides outside the gene matches: 7. The CDR3 totals 15 residues.